This TCR beta chain was sequenced in a study of T cells after somatic rescue of genetic block. The CDR3 loop spans 13 amino acids. Trimming took 6 bases from V and 7 from J, leaving 15 bases between them. From germline, CDR1 is SSHAT and CDR2 FNYEAQ (reference sequence). The repertoire was sequenced with immunoSEQ multiplex PCR; TCRdb's copy has only in-frame clones and lacks some. The data hold about 16,000 clones, with approximately 75% observed a single time. The material sequenced was peripheral blood mononuclear cells (PBMCs). This receptor was identified in a boy younger than 18. The chain has TRBV7-7 and TRBJ2-5, with D maybe TRBD1 (5 bases). CDR3 region: CASSRTRVGTQYF. The CDR3 region has the DNA TGTGCCAGCAGTCGAACCAGGGTAGGGACCCAGTACTTC.